This T cell receptor beta chain was found in a study of identical twins. MiXCR, applied by TCRdb to the 5' RACE reads, yields one record per CDR3 protein. The sample yields approximately 600,000 distinct CDR3 sequences, under 8.5% seen once. There are a few counts of this clonotype. Among all donors, each was a healthy Caucasian. The same sample was also studied in work on yellow fever vaccine responses in identical twins.

The clonotype originates from a woman younger than 35 in good health. Sequencing was carried out using PBMCs.

Here the CDR3 reads CASSPLWPGQAYEQYF. The CDR3 DNA is TGTGCCAGCAGCCCCCTCTGGCCGGGACAGGCCTACGAGCAGTACTTC. V usage is TRBV7-9 and J usage is TRBJ2-7, with 8 bases lining up with TRBD1. CDR1 and CDR2 from the germline V gene are SEHNR and FQNEAQ (reference sequence). Trimming cost V 5 bases and J 2 bases; bases outside gene matches: 11. The length of the CDR3 is 16 residues.